This passage covers 11 T cell receptor beta chains from one sample sequenced in a study of cytomegalovirus exposure and HLA in healthy donors. Assay used: immunoSEQ multiplex PCR; TCRdb lists only in-frame clones, some missing. The data contain under 85,000 clones, around 93% of them singletons. Sequenced: PBMCs. These TCRs come from a man aged 18 to 35 in good health and CMV-seropositive.

V and J are TRBV6-1 and TRBJ2-7; TRBD2 might be the D (7 bases). The CDR3 length is 16 residues. CDR1 and CDR2 from the germline V gene are MNHNS and SASEGT. Trimming took 2 bases from V and 3 from J, leaving 17 bases between them. The chain's CDR3 is CASSEPSGGGGYEQYF. In nucleotides, the CDR3 is TGTGCCAGCAGTGAACCCTCGGGGGGCGGGGGCTACGAGCAGTACTTC.

The J gene is TRBJ2-7, the V gene TRBV19; TRBD1 matches 11 bases. This CDR3 spans 18 amino acids. From germline, CDR1 is LNHDA and CDR2 SQIVND (reference sequence). The V gene end was trimmed by 3 bases and the J gene end by 0 bases; junction bases not matched to a gene: 10. CDR3 loop: CASSILPTGTGGSYEQYF. The CDR3 DNA reads as TGTGCCAGTAGTATTCTTCCTACCGGGACAGGGGGCTCCTACGAGCAGTACTTC.

The CDR3 is CASSSRLAGVHYEQYF. The DNA of the CDR3 is TGTGCCAGCAGTTCTCGACTAGCGGGGGTTCACTACGAGCAGTACTTC. This chain links TRBV28 with TRBJ2-7; 12 bases are a match to TRBD2. CDR3 length equals 16 residues. Germline V CDR1 and CDR2: MDHEN, SYDVKM. V lost 4 bases to trimming and J lost 3 bases; unmatched junction nucleotides: 7.

V usage is TRBV18 and J usage is TRBJ2-2, with 10 bases aligning to TRBD1. J was trimmed by 3 bases and V by 8 bases; bases with no gene match: 3. The length of the CDR3 is 14 residues. The germline gives CDR1 KGHSH, CDR2 LQKENI. This chain's CDR3 is CASTDRGYTGELFF. CDR3 DNA sequence: TGTGCCAGCACGGACAGGGGGTACACCGGGGAGCTGTTTTTT.

CDR3: CASERENTGELFF. The CDR3 DNA reads as TGCGCCAGCGAGCGGGAGAACACCGGGGAGCTGTTTTTT. The V and J genes are TRBV5-1 and TRBJ2-2, with 7 bases lining up with TRBD2. The V gene's germline CDR1 is SGHRS and CDR2 YFSETQ. CDR3 length: 13 residues. Trimming at V came to 7 bases and at J to 1 base, leaving 1 base not matched to a gene.

CDR3 in amino acids: CASSPLEGVNTEAFF. DNA of the CDR3: TGTGCCAGCAGCCCGCTGGAGGGTGTTAACACTGAAGCTTTCTTT. The V gene is TRBV7-6, the J gene TRBJ1-1, with D uncertain. Germline-derived CDR1 and CDR2 are SGHVS and FNYEAQ. This CDR3 spans 15 amino acids. V was trimmed by 5 bases and J by 2 bases, leaving 15 bases between them. Full variable domain (missing parts from reference TRBV7-6 and TRBJ1-1): GAGVSQSPRYKVTKRGQDVALRCDPISGHVSLYWYRQALGQGPEFLTYFNYEAQQDKSGLPNDRFSAERPEGSISTLTIQRTEQRDSAMYRCASSPLEGVNTEAFFGQGTRLTVV.

This chain connects TRBV5-4 to TRBJ2-7; TRBD1 matches at 8 bases. The CDR3 covers 16 residues. Germline trimming cut 4 bases from V and 7 bases from J; bases unmatched to any gene: 16. Per germline, CDR1 SGHNT and CDR2 YYREEE (reference sequence). This CDR3 reads CASSTGGPDPSREQYF. The CDR3 bases are TGTGCCAGCAGCACAGGGGGGCCAGACCCCTCACGGGAGCAGTACTTC.

This clone was found a few times. The gene calls are TRBV28 and TRBJ1-1, with 12 bases lining up with TRBD1. Germline lookup yields CDR1 MDHEN and CDR2 SYDVKM. The J segment lost 8 bases and the V segment lost 10 bases, leaving 11 bases of the junction unmatched. CDR3 length equals 14 residues. DNA of the CDR3: TGTGCCATCCTCCGGGACAGGGGGCGAGGGGAAGCTTTCTTT. This encodes CAILRDRGRGEAFF.

V usage is TRBV7-2 and J usage is TRBJ2-1, with 8 bases aligning to TRBD2. The junction had 5 bases not matched to a gene; V was cut back by 1 base and J by 3 bases. Germline loops: CDR1 SGHTA, CDR2 FQGNSA. The CDR3 is 16 residues long. The CDR3 DNA reads as TGTGCCAGCAGCTTAGTCGGTAGCGGGGTCTACAATGAGCAGTTCTTC. This gives the protein CASSLVGSGVYNEQFF.

This rearrangement joins TRBV10-1 to TRBJ2-7, with a weak D call TRBD2 (5 bases). Germline V gives CDR1 WNHNN, CDR2 SYGVQD (reference sequence). V was cut by 2 bases and J by 9 bases, with 14 bases left in between. The CDR3 has 13 amino acids. This chain's CDR3 is CASSETRISGQYF. The DNA of the CDR3 is TGCGCCAGCAGTGAGACAAGGATCAGCGGGCAGTACTTC.

V gene TRBV5-1 combines with J gene TRBJ2-2; 10 nucleotides align to TRBD2. V shed 0 bases and J 3 bases; nucleotides not matched to a gene: 2. CDR1 is SGHRS, CDR2 YFSETQ, per germline. The CDR3 has 16 residues. CDR3 bases: TGCGCCAGCAGCTTGGGAGCGGGAGGGCACACCGGGGAGCTGTTTTTT. Protein product: CASSLGAGGHTGELFF. Variable domain in full (rest from reference TRBV5-1 and TRBJ2-2): KAGVTQTPRYLIKTRGQQVTLSCSPISGHRSVSWYQQTPGQGLQFLFEYFSETQRNKGNFPGRFSGRQFSNSRSEMNVSTLELGDSALYLCASSLGAGGHTGELFFGEGSRLTVL.